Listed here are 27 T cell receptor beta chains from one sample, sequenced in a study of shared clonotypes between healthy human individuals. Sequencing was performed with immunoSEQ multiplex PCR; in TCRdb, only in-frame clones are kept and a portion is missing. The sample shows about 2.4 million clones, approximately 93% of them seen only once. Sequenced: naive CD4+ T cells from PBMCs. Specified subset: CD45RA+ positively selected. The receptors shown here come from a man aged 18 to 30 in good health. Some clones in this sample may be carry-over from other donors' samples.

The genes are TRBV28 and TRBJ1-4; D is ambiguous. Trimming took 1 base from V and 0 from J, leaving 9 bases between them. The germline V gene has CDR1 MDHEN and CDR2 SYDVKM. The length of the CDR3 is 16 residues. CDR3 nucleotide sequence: TGTGCCAGCAGTTTATTTCACCTTGCAACTAATGAAAAACTGTTTTTT. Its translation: CASSLFHLATNEKLFF.

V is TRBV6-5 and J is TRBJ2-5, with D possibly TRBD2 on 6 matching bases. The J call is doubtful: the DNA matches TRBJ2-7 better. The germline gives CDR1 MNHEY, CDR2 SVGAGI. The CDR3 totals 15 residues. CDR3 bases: TGTGCCAGCAGTTACGCCAGGCGGGGCGGGCACGAGCAGTACTTC. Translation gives CASSYARRGGHEQYF.

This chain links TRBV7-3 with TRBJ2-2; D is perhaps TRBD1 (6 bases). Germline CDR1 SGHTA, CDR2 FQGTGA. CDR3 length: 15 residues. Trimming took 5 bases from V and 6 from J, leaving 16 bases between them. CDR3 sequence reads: CASSPQGSRAGELFF. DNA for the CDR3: TGTGCCAGCAGCCCCCAGGGGAGCAGGGCCGGGGAGCTGTTTTTT. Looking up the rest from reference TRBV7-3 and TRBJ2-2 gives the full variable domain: GAGVSQTPSNKVTEKGKYVELRCDPISGHTALYWYRQSLGQGPEFLIYFQGTGAADDSGLPNDRFFAVRPEGSVSTLKIQRTERGDSAVYLCASSPQGSRAGELFFGEGSRLTVL.

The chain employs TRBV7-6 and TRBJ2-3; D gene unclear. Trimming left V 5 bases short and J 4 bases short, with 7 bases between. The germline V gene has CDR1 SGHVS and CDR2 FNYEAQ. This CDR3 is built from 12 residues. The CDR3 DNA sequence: TGTGCCAGCAGCCACCGGCCAGATACGCAGTATTTT. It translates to CASSHRPDTQYF. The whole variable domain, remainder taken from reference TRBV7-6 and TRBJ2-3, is GAGVSQSPRYKVTKRGQDVALRCDPISGHVSLYWYRQALGQGPEFLTYFNYEAQQDKSGLPNDRFSAERPEGSISTLTIQRTEQRDSAMYRCASSHRPDTQYFGPGTRLTVL.

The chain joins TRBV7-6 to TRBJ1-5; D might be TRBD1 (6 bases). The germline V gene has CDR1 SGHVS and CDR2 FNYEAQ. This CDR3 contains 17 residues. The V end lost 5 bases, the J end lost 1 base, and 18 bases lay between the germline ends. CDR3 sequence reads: CASSLGPRGQSNQPQHF. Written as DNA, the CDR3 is TGTGCCAGCAGCCTAGGTCCGCGGGGGCAAAGCAATCAGCCCCAGCATTTT.

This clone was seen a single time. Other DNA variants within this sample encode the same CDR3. CDR3: CASSLGPRNTEAFF. The CDR3, as DNA: TGTGCCAGCAGCTTAGGACCAAGGAACACTGAAGCTTTCTTT. V is TRBV7-3 and J is TRBJ1-1; no firm D call. Trimming cost V 2 bases and J 1 base, with 8 bases left between them. Germline values: CDR1 SGHTA, CDR2 FQGTGA. This CDR3 has 14 amino acids. Based on the CDR3 plus reference TRBV7-3 and TRBJ1-1, the full variable domain is GAGVSQTPSNKVTEKGKYVELRCDPISGHTALYWYRQSLGQGPEFLIYFQGTGAADDSGLPNDRFFAVRPEGSVSTLKIQRTERGDSAVYLCASSLGPRNTEAFFGQGTRLTVV.

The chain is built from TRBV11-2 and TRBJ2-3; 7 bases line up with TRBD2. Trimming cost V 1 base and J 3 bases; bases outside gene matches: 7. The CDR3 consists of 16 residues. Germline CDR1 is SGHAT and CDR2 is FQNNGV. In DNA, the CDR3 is TGTGCCAGCAGCTTAGGCCGTCGGGGGGTGACAGATACGCAGTATTTT. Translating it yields CASSLGRRGVTDTQYF.

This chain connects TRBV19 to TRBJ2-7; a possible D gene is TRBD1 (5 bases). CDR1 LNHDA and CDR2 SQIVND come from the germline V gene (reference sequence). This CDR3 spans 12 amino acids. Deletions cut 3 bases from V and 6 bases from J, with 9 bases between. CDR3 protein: CASSMERGEQYF. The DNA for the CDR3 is TGTGCCAGTAGTATGGAAAGGGGCGAGCAGTACTTC.

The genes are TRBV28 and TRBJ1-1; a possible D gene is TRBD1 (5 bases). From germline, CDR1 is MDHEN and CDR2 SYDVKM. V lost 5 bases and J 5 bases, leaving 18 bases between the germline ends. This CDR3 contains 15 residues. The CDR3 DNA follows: TGTGCCAGCAGTCCTCCGGGGGGACCGGTGACTGAAGCTTTCTTT. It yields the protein CASSPPGGPVTEAFF.

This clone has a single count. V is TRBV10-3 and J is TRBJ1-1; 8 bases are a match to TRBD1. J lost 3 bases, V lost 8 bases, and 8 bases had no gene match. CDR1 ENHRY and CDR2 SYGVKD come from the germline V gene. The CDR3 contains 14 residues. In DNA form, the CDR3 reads TGTGCCATCGGCCAGGGGGCCTTGGACACTGAAGCTTTCTTT. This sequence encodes CAIGQGALDTEAFF.

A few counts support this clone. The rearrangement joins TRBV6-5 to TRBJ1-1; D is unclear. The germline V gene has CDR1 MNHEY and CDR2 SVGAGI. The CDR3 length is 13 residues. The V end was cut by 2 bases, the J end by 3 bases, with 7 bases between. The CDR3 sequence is CASSYLGYTEAFF. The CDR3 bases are TGTGCCAGCAGTTACCTGGGATACACTGAAGCTTTCTTT.

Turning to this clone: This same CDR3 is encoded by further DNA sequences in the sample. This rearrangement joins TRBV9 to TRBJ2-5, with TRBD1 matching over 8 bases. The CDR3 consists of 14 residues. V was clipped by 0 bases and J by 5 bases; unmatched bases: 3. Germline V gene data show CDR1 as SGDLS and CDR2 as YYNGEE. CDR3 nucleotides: TGTGCCAGCAGCGTAGGACAGGGGTCGGAGACCCAGTACTTC. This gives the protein CASSVGQGSETQYF.

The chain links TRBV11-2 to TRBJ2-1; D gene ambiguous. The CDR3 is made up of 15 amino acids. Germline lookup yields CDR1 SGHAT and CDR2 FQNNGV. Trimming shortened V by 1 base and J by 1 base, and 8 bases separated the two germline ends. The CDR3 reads CASSLVQVSYNEQFF. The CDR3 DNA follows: TGTGCCAGCAGCTTAGTTCAGGTATCCTACAATGAGCAGTTCTTC.

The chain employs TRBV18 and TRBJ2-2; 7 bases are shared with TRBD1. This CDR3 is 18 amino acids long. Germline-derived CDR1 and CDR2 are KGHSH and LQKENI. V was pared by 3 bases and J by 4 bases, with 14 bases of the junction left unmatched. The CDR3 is CASSPVLTRGRVTGELFF. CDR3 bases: TGTGCCAGCTCACCGGTATTGACAAGGGGGCGAGTCACCGGGGAGCTGTTTTTT.

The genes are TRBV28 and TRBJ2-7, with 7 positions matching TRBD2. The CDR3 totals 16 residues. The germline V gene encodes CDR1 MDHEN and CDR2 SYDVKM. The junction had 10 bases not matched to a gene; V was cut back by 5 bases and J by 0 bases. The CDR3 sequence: CASSPFGGGTSYEQYF. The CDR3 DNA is TGTGCCAGCAGTCCCTTTGGGGGGGGGACCTCCTACGAGCAGTACTTC.

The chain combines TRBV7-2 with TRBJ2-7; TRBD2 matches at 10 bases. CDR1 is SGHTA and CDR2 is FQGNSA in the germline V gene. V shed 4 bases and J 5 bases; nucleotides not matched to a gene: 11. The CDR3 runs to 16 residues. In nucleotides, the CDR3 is TGTGCCAGCAGCTCCACGGGGACTAGCGCTTATAACGAGCAGTACTTC. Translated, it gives CASSSTGTSAYNEQYF. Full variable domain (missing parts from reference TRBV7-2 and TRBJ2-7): GAGVSQSPSNKVTEKGKDVELRCDPISGHTALYWYRQSLGQGLEFLIYFQGNSAPDKSGLPSDRFSAERTGGSVSTLTIQRTQQEDSAVYLCASSSTGTSAYNEQYFGPGTRLTVT.

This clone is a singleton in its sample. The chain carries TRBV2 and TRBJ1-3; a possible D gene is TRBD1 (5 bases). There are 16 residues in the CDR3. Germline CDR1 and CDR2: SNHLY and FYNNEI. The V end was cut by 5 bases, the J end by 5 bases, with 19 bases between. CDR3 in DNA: TGTGCCAGCAGTCCTACGGGGGGACTTCGTCGAAACACCATATATTTT. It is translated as CASSPTGGLRRNTIYF.

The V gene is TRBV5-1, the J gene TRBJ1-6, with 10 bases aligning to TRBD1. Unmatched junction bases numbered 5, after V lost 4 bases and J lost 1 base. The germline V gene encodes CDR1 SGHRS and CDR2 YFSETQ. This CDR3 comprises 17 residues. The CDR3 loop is CASSPTGQGSYNSPLHF. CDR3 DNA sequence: TGCGCCAGCAGCCCCACGGGACAGGGGTCCTATAATTCACCCCTCCACTTT.

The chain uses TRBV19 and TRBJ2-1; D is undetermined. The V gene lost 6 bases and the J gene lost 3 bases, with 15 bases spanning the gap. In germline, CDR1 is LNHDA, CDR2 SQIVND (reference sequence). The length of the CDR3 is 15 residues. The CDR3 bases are TGTGCCAGTAGCGTCGACACGCCTATCTACAATGAGCAGTTCTTC. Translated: CASSVDTPIYNEQFF.

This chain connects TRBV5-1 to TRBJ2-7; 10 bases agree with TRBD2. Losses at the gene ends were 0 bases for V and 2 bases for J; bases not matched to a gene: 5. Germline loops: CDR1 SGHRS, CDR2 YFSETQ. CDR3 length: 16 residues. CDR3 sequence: CASSLGAGGSPYEQYF. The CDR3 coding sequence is TGCGCCAGCAGCTTGGGAGCGGGAGGGTCCCCCTACGAGCAGTACTTC.

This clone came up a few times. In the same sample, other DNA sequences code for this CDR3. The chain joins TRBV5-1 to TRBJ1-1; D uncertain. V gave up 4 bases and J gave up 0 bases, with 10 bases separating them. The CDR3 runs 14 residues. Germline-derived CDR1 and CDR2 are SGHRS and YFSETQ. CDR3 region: CASSPARMNTEAFF. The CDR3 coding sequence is TGCGCCAGCAGCCCTGCACGGATGAACACTGAAGCTTTCTTT.

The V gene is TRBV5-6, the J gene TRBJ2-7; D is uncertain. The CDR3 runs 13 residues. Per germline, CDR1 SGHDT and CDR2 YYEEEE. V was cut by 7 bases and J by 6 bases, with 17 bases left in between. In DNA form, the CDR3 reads TGTGCCAGCGACCACGGTCGTGGGCGCGAGCAGTACTTC. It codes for CASDHGRGREQYF.

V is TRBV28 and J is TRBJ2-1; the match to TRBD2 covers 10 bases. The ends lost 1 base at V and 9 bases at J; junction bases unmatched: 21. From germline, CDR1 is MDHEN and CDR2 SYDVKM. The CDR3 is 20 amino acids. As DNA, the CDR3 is TGTGCCAGCAGTTTATCCTACCCCAACCCGAGGAGCGGGAGGGATGGTGAGCAGTTCTTC. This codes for CASSLSYPNPRSGRDGEQFF.

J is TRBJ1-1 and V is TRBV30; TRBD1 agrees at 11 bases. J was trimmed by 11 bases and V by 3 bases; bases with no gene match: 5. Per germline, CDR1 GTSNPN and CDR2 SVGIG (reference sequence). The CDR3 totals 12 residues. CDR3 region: CAWRDRGRRAFF. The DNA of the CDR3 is TGTGCCTGGAGGGACAGGGGGCGCCGGGCTTTCTTT.

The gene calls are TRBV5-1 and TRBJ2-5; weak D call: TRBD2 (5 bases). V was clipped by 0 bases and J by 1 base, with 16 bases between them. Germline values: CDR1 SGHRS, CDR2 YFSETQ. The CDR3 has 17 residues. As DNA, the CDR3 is TGCGCCAGCAGCTTGGACCTTCTCAGAGGGATCCAAGAGACCCAGTACTTC. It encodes CASSLDLLRGIQETQYF.

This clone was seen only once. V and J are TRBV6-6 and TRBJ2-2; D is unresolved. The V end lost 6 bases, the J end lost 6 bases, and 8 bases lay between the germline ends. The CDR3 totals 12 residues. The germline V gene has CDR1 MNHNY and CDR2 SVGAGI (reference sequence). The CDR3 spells CASSSVPGELFF. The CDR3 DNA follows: TGTGCCAGCAGCTCCGTTCCCGGGGAGCTGTTTTTT.

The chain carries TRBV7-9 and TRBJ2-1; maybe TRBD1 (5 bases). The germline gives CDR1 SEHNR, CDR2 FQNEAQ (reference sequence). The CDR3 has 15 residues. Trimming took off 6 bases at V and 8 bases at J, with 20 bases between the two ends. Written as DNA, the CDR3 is TGTGCCAGCAGGGCGACAGACGGGCCGTGGGATGAGCAGTTCTTC. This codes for CASRATDGPWDEQFF.